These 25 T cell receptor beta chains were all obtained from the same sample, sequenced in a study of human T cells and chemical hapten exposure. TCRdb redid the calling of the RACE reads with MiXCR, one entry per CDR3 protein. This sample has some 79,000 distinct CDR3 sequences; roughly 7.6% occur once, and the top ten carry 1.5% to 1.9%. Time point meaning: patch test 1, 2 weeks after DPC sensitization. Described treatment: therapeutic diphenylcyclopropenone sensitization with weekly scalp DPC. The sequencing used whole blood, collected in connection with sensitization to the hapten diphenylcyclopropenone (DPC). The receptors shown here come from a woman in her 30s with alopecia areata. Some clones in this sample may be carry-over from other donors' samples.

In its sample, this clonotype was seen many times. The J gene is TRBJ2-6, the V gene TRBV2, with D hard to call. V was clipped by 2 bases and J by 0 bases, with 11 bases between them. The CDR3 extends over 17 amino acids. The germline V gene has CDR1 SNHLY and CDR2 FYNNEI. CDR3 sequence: CASSEKAVFSGANVLTF. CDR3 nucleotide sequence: TGTGCCAGCAGTGAAAAAGCCGTCTTCTCTGGGGCCAACGTCCTGACTTTC.

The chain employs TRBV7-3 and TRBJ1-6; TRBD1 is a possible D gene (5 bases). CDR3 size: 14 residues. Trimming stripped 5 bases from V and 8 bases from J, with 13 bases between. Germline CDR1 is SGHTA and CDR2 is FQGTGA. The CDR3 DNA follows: TGTGCCAGCAGCCCGAAAACGGGGGATTCACCCCTCCACTTT. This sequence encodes CASSPKTGDSPLHF.

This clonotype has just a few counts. DNA of the CDR3: TGTGCCAGCAGGATAGGAGTGGACACGCAGTATTTT. This gives the protein CASRIGVDTQYF. This chain uses TRBV6-1 with TRBJ2-3, with no clear D. CDR1 and CDR2 (germline): MNHNS, SASEGT. The CDR3 covers 12 residues. Trimming left V 6 bases short and J 9 bases short, with 13 bases between.

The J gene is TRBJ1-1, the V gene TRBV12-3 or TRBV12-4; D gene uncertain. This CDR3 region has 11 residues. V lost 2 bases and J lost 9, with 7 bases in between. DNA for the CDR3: TGTGCCAGCAGTTTAAACCGCCAAGCTTTCTTT. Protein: CASSLNRQAFF.

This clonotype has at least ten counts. The CDR3 spells CASSLQGTGANVLTF. For the CDR3, the DNA is TGTGCCAGCAGCCTACAGGGGACCGGGGCCAACGTCCTGACTTTC. The chain recombines TRBV7-9 with TRBJ2-6, with 7 nucleotides matching TRBD1. This CDR3 spans 15 amino acids. The ends lost 5 bases at V and 4 bases at J; junction bases unmatched: 5. Germline lookup yields CDR1 SEHNR and CDR2 FQNEAQ (reference sequence).

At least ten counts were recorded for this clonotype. CDR3: CASSSTSSGANVLTF. CDR3 nucleotides: TGTGCCAGCAGTTCTACTAGCTCTGGGGCCAACGTCCTGACTTTC. The V call is TRBV28, the J call TRBJ2-6, with a possible D match to TRBD2 (5 bases). The germline gives CDR1 MDHEN, CDR2 SYDVKM. The CDR3 totals 15 residues. V was shortened by 4 bases and J by 0 bases, with 7 bases between the two germline ends.

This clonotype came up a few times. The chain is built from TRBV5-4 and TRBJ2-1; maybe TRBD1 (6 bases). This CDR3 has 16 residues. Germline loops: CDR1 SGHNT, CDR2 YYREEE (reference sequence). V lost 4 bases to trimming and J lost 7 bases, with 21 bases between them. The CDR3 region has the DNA TGTGCCAGCAGCCGAGCCGCGCGACAGGTATCGAATGAGCAGTTCTTC. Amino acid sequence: CASSRAARQVSNEQFF.

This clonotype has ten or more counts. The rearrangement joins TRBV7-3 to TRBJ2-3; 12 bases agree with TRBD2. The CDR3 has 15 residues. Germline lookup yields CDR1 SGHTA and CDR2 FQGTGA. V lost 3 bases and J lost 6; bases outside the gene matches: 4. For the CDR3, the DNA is TGTGCCAGCAGCTTTACGACTAGCGGGGGCGATACGCAGTATTTT. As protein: CASSFTTSGGDTQYF.

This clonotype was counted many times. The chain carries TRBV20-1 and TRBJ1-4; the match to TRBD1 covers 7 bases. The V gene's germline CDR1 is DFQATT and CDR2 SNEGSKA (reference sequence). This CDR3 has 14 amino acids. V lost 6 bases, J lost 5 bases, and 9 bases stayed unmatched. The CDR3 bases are TGCAGTGCAGACACGGGACAGCTGAATGAAAAACTGTTTTTT. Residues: CSADTGQLNEKLFF.

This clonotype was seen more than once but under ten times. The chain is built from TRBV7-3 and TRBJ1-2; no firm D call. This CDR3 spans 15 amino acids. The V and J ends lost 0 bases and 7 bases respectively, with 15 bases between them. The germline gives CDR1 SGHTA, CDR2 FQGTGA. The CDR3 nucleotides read TGTGCCAGCAGCTTAACGGGAGCCCTTGAATCTGGCTACACCTTC. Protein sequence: CASSLTGALESGYTF.

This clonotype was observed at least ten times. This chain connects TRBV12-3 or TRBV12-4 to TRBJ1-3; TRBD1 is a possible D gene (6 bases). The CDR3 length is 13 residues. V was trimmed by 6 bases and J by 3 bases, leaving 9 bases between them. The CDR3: CASRDSIGNTIYF. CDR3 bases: TGTGCCAGCAGGGACAGTATTGGAAACACCATATATTTT.

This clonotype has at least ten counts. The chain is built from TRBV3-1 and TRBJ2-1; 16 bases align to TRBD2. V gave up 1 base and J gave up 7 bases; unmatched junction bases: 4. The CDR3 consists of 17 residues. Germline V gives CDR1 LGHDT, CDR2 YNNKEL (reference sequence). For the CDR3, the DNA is TGTGCCAGCAGCCAAGCCCAGGGACTAGCGGGGGGGAATGAGCAGTTCTTC. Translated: CASSQAQGLAGGNEQFF.

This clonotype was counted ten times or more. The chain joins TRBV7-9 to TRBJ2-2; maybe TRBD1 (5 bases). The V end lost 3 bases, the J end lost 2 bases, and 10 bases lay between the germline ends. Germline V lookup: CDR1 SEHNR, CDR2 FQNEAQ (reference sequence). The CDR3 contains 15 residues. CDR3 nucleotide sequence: TGTGCCAGCAGCTTTACAGGACCAAACACCGGGGAGCTGTTTTTT. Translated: CASSFTGPNTGELFF.

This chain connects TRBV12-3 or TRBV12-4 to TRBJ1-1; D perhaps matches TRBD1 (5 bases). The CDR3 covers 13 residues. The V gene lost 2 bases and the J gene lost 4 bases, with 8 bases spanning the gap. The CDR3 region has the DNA TGTGCCAGCAGTTTACAGGGAGGCACTGAAGCTTTCTTT. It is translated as CASSLQGGTEAFF.

CDR3 in amino acids: CASSLSGGRADTQYF. In DNA, the CDR3 is TGTGCCAGCAGCCTCTCGGGGGGCCGCGCAGATACGCAGTATTTT. The V and J genes are TRBV6-5 and TRBJ2-3, with D maybe TRBD2 (7 bases). The CDR3 loop spans 15 amino acids. Trimming removed 6 bases at V and 4 bases at J, with 17 bases between. Per the germline V gene, CDR1 is MNHEY and CDR2 is SVGAGI.

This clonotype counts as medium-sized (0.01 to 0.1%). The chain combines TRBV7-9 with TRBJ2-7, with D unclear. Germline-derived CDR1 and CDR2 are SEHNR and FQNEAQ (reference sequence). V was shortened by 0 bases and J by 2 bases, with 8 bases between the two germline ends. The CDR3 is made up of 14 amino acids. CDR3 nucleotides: TGTGCCAGCAGCTTAGCAGGGTTCCCCTACGAGCAGTACTTC. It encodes CASSLAGFPYEQYF.

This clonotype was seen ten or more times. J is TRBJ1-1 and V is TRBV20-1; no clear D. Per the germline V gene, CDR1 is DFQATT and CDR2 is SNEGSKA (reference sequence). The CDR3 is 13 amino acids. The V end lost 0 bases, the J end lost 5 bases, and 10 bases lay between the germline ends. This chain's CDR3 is CSARDPRFTEAFF. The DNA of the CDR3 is TGCAGTGCTAGAGATCCAAGGTTTACTGAAGCTTTCTTT.

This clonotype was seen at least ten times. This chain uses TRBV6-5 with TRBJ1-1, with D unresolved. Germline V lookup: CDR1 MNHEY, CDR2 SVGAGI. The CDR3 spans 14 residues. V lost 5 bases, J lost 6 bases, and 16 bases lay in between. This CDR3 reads CASSRGESGSEAFF. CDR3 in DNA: TGTGCCAGCAGTCGGGGAGAAAGTGGTTCTGAAGCTTTCTTT.

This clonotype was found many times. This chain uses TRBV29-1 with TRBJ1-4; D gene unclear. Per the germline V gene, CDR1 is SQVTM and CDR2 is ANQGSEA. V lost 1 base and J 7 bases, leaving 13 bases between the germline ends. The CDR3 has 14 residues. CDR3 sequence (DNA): TGCAGCGTTGAAGGAACGGCTCATAGTGAAAAACTGTTTTTT. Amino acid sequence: CSVEGTAHSEKLFF.

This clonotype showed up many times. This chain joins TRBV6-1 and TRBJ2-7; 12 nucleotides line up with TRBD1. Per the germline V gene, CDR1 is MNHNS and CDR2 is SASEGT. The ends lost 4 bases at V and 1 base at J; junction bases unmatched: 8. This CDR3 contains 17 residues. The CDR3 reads CASSGGQGARKSYEQYF. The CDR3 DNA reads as TGTGCCAGCAGTGGGGGACAGGGGGCGAGAAAGTCCTACGAGCAGTACTTC.

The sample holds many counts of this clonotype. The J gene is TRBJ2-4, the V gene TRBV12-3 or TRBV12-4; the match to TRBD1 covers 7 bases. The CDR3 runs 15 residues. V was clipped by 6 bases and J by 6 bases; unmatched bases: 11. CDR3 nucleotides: TGTGCCAGCAGCCAGATCGACAGGGATCGAAACATTCAGTACTTC. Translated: CASSQIDRDRNIQYF.

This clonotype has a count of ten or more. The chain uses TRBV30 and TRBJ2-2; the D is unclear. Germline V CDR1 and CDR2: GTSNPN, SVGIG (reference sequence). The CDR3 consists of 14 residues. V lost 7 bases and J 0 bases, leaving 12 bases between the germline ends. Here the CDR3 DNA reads TGTGCCTTCTCAAGCGACACGAACACCGGGGAGCTGTTTTTT. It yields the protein CAFSSDTNTGELFF. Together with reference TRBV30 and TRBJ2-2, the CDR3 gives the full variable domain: SQTIHQWPATLVQPVGSPLSLECTVEGTSNPNLYWYRQAAGRGLQLLFYSVGIGQISSEVPQNLSASRPQDRQFILSSKKLLLSDSGFYLCAFSSDTNTGELFFGEGSRLTVL.

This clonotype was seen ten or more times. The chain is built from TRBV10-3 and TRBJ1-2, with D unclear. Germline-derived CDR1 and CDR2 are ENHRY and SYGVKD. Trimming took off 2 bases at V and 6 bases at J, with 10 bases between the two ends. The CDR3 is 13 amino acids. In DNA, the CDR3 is TGTGCCATCAGTGAGGAGAAGGGTGATGGCTACACCTTC. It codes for CAISEEKGDGYTF.

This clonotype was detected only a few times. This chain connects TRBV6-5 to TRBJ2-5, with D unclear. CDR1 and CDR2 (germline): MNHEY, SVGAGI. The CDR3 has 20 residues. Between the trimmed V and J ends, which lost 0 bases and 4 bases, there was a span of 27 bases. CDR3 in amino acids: CASSYSVRKTNGRPGETQYF. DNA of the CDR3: TGTGCCAGCAGTTACTCTGTTAGAAAGACCAACGGCCGACCCGGAGAGACCCAGTACTTC.

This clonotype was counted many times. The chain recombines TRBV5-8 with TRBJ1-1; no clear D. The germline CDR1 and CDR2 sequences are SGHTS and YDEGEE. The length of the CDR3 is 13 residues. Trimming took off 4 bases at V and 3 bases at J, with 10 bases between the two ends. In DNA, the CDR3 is TGTGCCAGCAGCATCGGGAGGGACACTGAAGCTTTCTTT. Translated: CASSIGRDTEAFF. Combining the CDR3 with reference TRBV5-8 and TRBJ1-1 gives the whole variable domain EAGVTQSPTHLIKTRGQQATLRCSPISGHTSVYWYQQALGLGLQFLLWYDEGEERNRGNFPPRFSGRQFPNYSSELNVNALELEDSALYLCASSIGRDTEAFFGQGTRLTVV.